This T cell receptor beta chain was recovered during a study of cytomegalovirus exposure and HLA in healthy donors. General study results and limits: The study put 160 or so TCR beta chains on its list as cytomegalovirus-associated.

CDR3 length: 16 residues. Germline V gives CDR1 MNHNY, CDR2 SVGAGI (reference sequence). V lost 6 bases to trimming and J lost 0 bases, with 15 bases between them. The PCR contained 60 Vbeta and 13 Jbeta primers. Per the original data handling: About 88 million unique TCR beta chains, around 11 million of them shared, were counted by a later analysis. Libraries were prepared by immunoSEQ multiplex PCR; TCRdb keeps only in-frame clonotypes and omits some of them. That table furnishes V, J and clone size, whereas the DNA furnished D and trimming. The data contain about 190,000 clones, roughly four fifths of them singletons. Note on this clone: What it binds is unknown.

The material sequenced was PBMCs. The chain joins TRBV6-6 to TRBJ1-3; perhaps TRBD1 as D (5 bases). The clonotype comes from a woman aged 25 to 39 in good health and CMV-seropositive. The CDR3 nucleotides read TGTGCCAGCAGACGCGGGGGGAGGCTCTCTGGAAACACCATATATTTT. This encodes CASRRGGRLSGNTIYF.